One and the same sample provided the 24 T cell receptor beta chains below, sequenced in a study of OX40 agonist ivuxolimab in advanced cancers. The data were produced by immunoSEQ multiplex PCR, yet TCRdb's version contains in-frame clones alone and is incomplete. Found here are 14,000 to 15,000 clones, about 69% of them singletons; the top ten hold around 33%. Sequences were derived from CD4+ or CD8+ T cells sorted from blood, sampled in a trial of the OX40 agonist ivuxolimab. The receptors originated from an adult with an advanced solid tumor such as melanoma, head and neck, liver or kidney cancer.

This clone was counted a few times. The rearrangement links TRBV29-1 to TRBJ2-7; D uncertain. This CDR3 region has 12 residues. Germline CDR1 and CDR2: SQVTM and ANQGSEA. The V and J ends lost 1 base and 2 bases respectively, with 6 bases between them. The DNA of the CDR3 is TGCAGCGTTGAAGTGGAAACCTACGAGCAGTACTTC. This codes for CSVEVETYEQYF.

The chain carries TRBV29-1 and TRBJ2-1; TRBD1 aligns across 8 bases. The V gene end was trimmed by 2 bases and the J gene end by 2 bases; junction bases not matched to a gene: 5. Germline loops: CDR1 SQVTM, CDR2 ANQGSEA. This CDR3 spans 15 amino acids. In nucleotides, the CDR3 is TGCAGCGTTGAACGGACAGGGTCAACCTACAATGAGCAGTTCTTC. It is translated as CSVERTGSTYNEQFF.

This clone appeared a few times. The chain joins TRBV20-1 to TRBJ2-7; D gene ambiguous. CDR1 and CDR2 from the germline V gene are DFQATT and SNEGSKA (reference sequence). CDR3 length: 11 amino acids. With 1 base removed from V and 4 bases from J, the gap between germline ends came to 5 bases. For the CDR3, the DNA is TGCAGTGCTAGAGGGCGGTACGAGCAGTACTTC. Translated: CSARGRYEQYF.

The V call is TRBV6-1, the J call TRBJ1-2; TRBD1 matches 12 bases. The V segment lost 2 bases and the J segment 0 bases; nucleotides outside the gene matches: 16. The germline V gene has CDR1 MNHNS and CDR2 SASEGT. The CDR3 is 21 residues long. CDR3 sequence (DNA): TGTGCCAGCAGTGAAACCGGGACAGGGGGCGGCCCACTTCACCCTAACTATGGCTACACCTTC. This sequence encodes CASSETGTGGGPLHPNYGYTF.

The V and J genes are TRBV15 and TRBJ1-5; D perhaps matches TRBD1 (6 bases). The CDR3 extends over 15 amino acids. Germline V gives CDR1 LNHNV, CDR2 YYDKDF (reference sequence). V was cut by 0 bases and J by 4 bases, with 10 bases left in between. CDR3 DNA sequence: TGTGCCACCAGCAGAGATGGAGGACAGAATCAGCCCCAGCATTTT. It is translated as CATSRDGGQNQPQHF.

This clone was seen a few times. The chain links TRBV27 to TRBJ2-7; perhaps TRBD1 as D (6 bases). The germline V gene encodes CDR1 MNHEY and CDR2 SMNVEV (reference sequence). Trimming pared 0 bases from V and 6 bases from J, leaving 9 bases between. The CDR3 is 13 residues long. The DNA of the CDR3 is TGTGCCAGCAGTTTATCGTTCAGGGGCGAGCAGTACTTC. Protein sequence: CASSLSFRGEQYF.

CDR3 bases: TGTGCCAGCTCCGAAGGCTCCTACGAGCAGTACTTC. It codes for CASSEGSYEQYF. V is TRBV28 and J is TRBJ2-7; D is unresolved. V dropped 8 bases and J dropped 0 bases, with 8 bases sitting between them. Germline CDR1 is MDHEN and CDR2 is SYDVKM. This CDR3 comprises 12 residues. The full variable domain, in which reference TRBV28 and TRBJ2-7 provide the parts outside the CDR3, is DVKVTQSSRYLVKRTGEKVFLECVQDMDHENMFWYRQDPGLGLRLIYFSYDVKMKEKGDIPEGYSVSREKKERFSLILESASTNQTSMYLCASSEGSYEQYFGPGTRLTVT.

This chain joins TRBV4-3 and TRBJ2-5; weak D call: TRBD1 (6 bases). Germline lookup yields CDR1 LGHNA and CDR2 YSLEER. The CDR3 totals 13 residues. Trimming pared 3 bases from V and 1 base from J, leaving 6 bases between. The CDR3 sequence: CASSQDSQETQYF. The DNA of the CDR3 is TGCGCCAGCAGCCAGGACAGCCAAGAGACCCAGTACTTC.

Only a few counts were recorded for this clone. The CDR3 reads CASSQRLLGGRALYEQYF. DNA for the CDR3: TGTGCCAGCAGCCAACGACTACTAGGCGGGAGGGCCTTATACGAGCAGTACTTC. The V gene is TRBV27, the J gene TRBJ2-7; 9 nucleotides line up with TRBD2. There are 18 residues in the CDR3. The V gene end was trimmed by 6 bases and the J gene end by 4 bases; junction bases not matched to a gene: 19. CDR1 and CDR2 from the germline V gene are MNHEY and SMNVEV (reference sequence).

The chain is built from TRBV11-2 and TRBJ2-1; 13 positions match TRBD2. The CDR3 totals 17 residues. Germline V gives CDR1 SGHAT, CDR2 FQNNGV. V shed 5 bases, J shed 1 base, and the junction held 5 bases outside the gene matches. The CDR3 bases are TGTGCCAGCAGCACTCGGACTAGCGGGGGATCCTACAATGAGCAGTTCTTC. It codes for CASSTRTSGGSYNEQFF.

V is TRBV7-2 and J is TRBJ2-2; D unclear. CDR1 is SGHTA and CDR2 is FQGNSA in the germline V gene. The CDR3 consists of 11 residues. Trimming left V 2 bases short and J 11 bases short, with 6 bases between. This chain's CDR3 is CASSLTLELFF. DNA for the CDR3: TGTGCCAGCAGCTTAACCCTAGAGCTGTTTTTT.

The chain has TRBV6-1 and TRBJ2-1, with TRBD1 matching over 8 bases. Germline CDR1 and CDR2: MNHNS and SASEGT. The CDR3 totals 15 residues. V trimming: 2 bases; J trimming: 7 bases; junction bases outside the gene matches: 7. The CDR3 DNA reads as TGTGCCAGCAGTGAAATGAGGCAGGGGGCGAATGAGCAGTTCTTC. Protein: CASSEMRQGANEQFF.

This rearrangement joins TRBV6-5 to TRBJ2-7, with D perhaps matching TRBD1 or TRBD2 (5 bases each). The CDR3 covers 12 residues. Trimming took off 8 bases at V and 2 bases at J, with 10 bases between the two ends. Germline V gene sequence: CDR1 MNHEY, CDR2 SVGAGI. The DNA of the CDR3 is TGTGCCAGCGGGGACCAACCCTACGAGCAGTACTTC. Translated: CASGDQPYEQYF.

This clone counts as medium-sized (0.01 to 0.1%). This sequence joins TRBV9 and TRBJ2-1; the match to TRBD1 covers 9 bases. V lost 4 bases, J lost 4 bases, and 6 bases stayed unmatched. Germline loops: CDR1 SGDLS, CDR2 YYNGEE. The CDR3 has 15 residues. The CDR3 region has the DNA TGTGCCAGCAGCCCACAGACAGGGGGTTACAATGAGCAGTTCTTC. It encodes CASSPQTGGYNEQFF.

The J gene is TRBJ1-1, the V gene TRBV12-5; 7 positions agree with TRBD1. Trimming took 6 bases from V and 6 from J; bases not matched to a gene: 10. The V gene's germline CDR1 is LGHNT and CDR2 FRNRAP. The CDR3 length is 14 residues. The CDR3 coding sequence is TGTGCTAGTGGATCCTCAGGGGGGAGGCCTGAAGCTTTCTTT. This gives the protein CASGSSGGRPEAFF.

The genes are TRBV6-1 and TRBJ2-2; 7 bases agree with TRBD1. This CDR3 has 15 residues. With 6 bases clipped from V and 5 bases from J, the junction kept 9 bases outside the gene matches. Germline values: CDR1 MNHNS, CDR2 SASEGT. CDR3 nucleotides: TGTGCCAGCAGCTACAGGGGTTTGTCGACCGGGGAGCTGTTTTTT. Residues: CASSYRGLSTGELFF.

The chain couples TRBV29-1 to TRBJ2-5; D is possibly TRBD1 (6 bases). This CDR3 is 14 amino acids long. The germline gives CDR1 SQVTM, CDR2 ANQGSEA. V was clipped by 0 bases and J by 11 bases, with 19 bases between them. DNA of the CDR3: TGCAGCGTTGAAGATGATTTAGGGGGATATGAGCAGTACTTC. Amino acids: CSVEDDLGGYEQYF.

The chain is built from TRBV7-6 and TRBJ2-3; D unclear. Trimming left V 5 bases short and J 2 bases short, with 5 bases between. Germline V gene data show CDR1 as SGHVS and CDR2 as FNYEAQ. This CDR3 contains 12 residues. The DNA of the CDR3 is TGTGCCAGCAGCCTCTACACAGATACGCAGTATTTT. Protein sequence: CASSLYTDTQYF.

The chain has TRBV5-1 and TRBJ2-3, with D unclear. Trimming left V 0 bases short and J 2 bases short, with 16 bases between. Germline V gene sequence: CDR1 SGHRS, CDR2 YFSETQ. CDR3 length: 17 amino acids. The CDR3 loop is CASSLEFPSSITDTQYF. As DNA, the CDR3 is TGCGCCAGCAGCTTGGAATTTCCCTCCTCGATCACAGATACGCAGTATTTT.

V and J are TRBV29-1 and TRBJ1-1, with TRBD1 matching over 9 bases. There are 12 residues in the CDR3. With V trimmed by 7 bases and J by 3 bases, 3 bases remained unmatched. Germline V lookup: CDR1 SQVTM, CDR2 ANQGSEA. The CDR3 loop is CSGWTGDTEAFF. The CDR3 DNA reads TGCAGCGGATGGACAGGGGACACTGAAGCTTTCTTT.

The rearrangement links TRBV29-1 to TRBJ2-1; 10 bases match TRBD2. The CDR3 is 18 residues long. Germline lookup yields CDR1 SQVTM and CDR2 ANQGSEA. Germline trimming cut 7 bases from V and 0 bases from J; bases unmatched to any gene: 15. The DNA of the CDR3 is TGCAGCGCCGTCCCCGGGACTAGCGATTTGAGCTCCTACAATGAGCAGTTCTTC. Translated: CSAVPGTSDLSSYNEQFF.

This clone was seen more than once but under ten times. The V and J genes are TRBV27 and TRBJ2-5; either TRBD1 or TRBD2 may fit D (7 bases each). CDR3 length: 15 amino acids. Germline assignment: CDR1 MNHEY and CDR2 SMNVEV (reference sequence). The germline V and J ends were trimmed by 4 bases and 5 bases, with 17 bases remaining between them. Here the CDR3 reads CASSYFTGEGETQYF. The CDR3 region has the DNA TGTGCCAGCAGTTACTTCACAGGGGAGGGCGAGACCCAGTACTTC.

Only one count was recorded for this clone. This sequence joins TRBV11-3 and TRBJ2-1, with D uncertain. The CDR3 extends over 13 amino acids. Trimming took 4 bases from V and 14 from J, leaving 18 bases between them. Germline V gene data show CDR1 as SGHNT and CDR2 as YENEEA. Written as DNA, the CDR3 is TGTGCCAGCAGCTCCGACGGCTCGTTTTGGAAGTTCTTC. Its protein is CASSSDGSFWKFF.

The V call is TRBV7-8, the J call TRBJ1-1, with no clear D. CDR3 length equals 14 residues. Germline V CDR1 and CDR2: SGHVS, FQNEAQ. The V and J ends lost 1 base and 1 base respectively, with 7 bases between them. CDR3 sequence reads: CASSLGGTNTEAFF. The DNA for the CDR3 is TGTGCCAGCAGCTTAGGGGGTACGAACACTGAAGCTTTCTTT. Complete variable domain (other parts from reference TRBV7-8 and TRBJ1-1): GAGVSQSPRYKVAKRGQDVALRCDPISGHVSLFWYQQALGQGPEFLTYFQNEAQLDKSGLPSDRFFAERPEGSVSTLKIQRTQQEDSAVYLCASSLGGTNTEAFFGQGTRLTVV.